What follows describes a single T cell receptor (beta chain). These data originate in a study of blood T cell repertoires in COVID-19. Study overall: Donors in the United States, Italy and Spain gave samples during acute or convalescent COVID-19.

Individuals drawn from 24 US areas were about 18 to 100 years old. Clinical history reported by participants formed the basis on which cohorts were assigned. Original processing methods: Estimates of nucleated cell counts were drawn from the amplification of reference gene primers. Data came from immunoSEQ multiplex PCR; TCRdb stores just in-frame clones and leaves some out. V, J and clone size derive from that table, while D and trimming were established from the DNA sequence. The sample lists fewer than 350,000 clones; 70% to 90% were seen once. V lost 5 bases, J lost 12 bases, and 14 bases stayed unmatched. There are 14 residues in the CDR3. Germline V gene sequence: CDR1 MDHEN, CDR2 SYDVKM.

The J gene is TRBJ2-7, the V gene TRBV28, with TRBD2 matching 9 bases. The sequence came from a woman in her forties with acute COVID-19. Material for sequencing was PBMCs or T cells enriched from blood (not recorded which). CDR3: CASSHTSGSAPAYF. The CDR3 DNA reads TGTGCCAGCAGTCACACTAGCGGGTCCGCCCCGGCGTACTTC.